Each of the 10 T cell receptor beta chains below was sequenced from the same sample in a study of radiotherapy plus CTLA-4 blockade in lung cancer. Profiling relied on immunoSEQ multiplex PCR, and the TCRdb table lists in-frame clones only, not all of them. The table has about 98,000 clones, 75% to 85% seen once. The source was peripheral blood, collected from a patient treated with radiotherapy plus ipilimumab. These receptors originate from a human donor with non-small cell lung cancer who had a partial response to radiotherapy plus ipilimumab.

The CDR3 DNA follows: TGTGCCAGCAGCCCCCCGCGGGGTGAAGCTTTCTTT. Translated, it gives CASSPPRGEAFF. J is TRBJ1-1 and V is TRBV9; D unresolved. CDR3 length: 12 amino acids. The V and J ends lost 4 bases and 7 bases respectively, with 11 bases between them. CDR1 and CDR2 from the germline V gene are SGDLS and YYNGEE.

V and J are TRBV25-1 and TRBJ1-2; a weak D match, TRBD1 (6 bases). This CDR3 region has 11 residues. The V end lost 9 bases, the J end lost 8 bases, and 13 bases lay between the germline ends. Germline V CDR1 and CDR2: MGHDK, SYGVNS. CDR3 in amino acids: CASFHRVGYTF. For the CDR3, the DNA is TGTGCCAGTTTTCACAGGGTCGGCTACACCTTC.

CDR3 in amino acids: CASNRRFGEQFF. In nucleotides, the CDR3 is TGTGCCAGCAACCGGAGGTTCGGTGAGCAGTTCTTC. This rearrangement joins TRBV6-6 to TRBJ2-1; D may be TRBD2 (5 bases). The CDR3 totals 12 residues. CDR1 and CDR2 (germline): MNHNY, SVGAGI (reference sequence). The V end lost 7 bases, the J end lost 9 bases, and 13 bases lay between the germline ends.

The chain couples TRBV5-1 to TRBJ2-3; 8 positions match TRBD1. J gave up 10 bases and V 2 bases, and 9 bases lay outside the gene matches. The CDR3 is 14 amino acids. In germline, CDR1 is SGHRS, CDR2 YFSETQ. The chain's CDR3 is CASSFTGGFRAQYF. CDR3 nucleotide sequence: TGCGCCAGCAGCTTTACAGGGGGGTTTCGCGCGCAGTATTTT.

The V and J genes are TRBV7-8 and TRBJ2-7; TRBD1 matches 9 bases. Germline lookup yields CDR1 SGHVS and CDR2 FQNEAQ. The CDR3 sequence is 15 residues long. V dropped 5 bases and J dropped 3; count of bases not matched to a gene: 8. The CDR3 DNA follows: TGTGCCAGCAGCGTCCGGGACAGGGCCTTCTACGAGCAGTACTTC. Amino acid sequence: CASSVRDRAFYEQYF.

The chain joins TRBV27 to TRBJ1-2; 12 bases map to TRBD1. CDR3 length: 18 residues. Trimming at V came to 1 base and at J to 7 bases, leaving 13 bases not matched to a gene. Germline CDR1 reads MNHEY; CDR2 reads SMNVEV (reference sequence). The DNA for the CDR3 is TGTGCCAGCAGTTTATTTTTTGGGACAGGGGGCGCGGATACTGGCTACACCTTC. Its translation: CASSLFFGTGGADTGYTF.

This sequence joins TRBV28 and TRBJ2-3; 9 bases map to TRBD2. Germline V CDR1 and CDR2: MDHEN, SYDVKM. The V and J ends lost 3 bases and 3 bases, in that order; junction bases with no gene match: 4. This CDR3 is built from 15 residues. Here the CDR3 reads CASSFPGLATDTQYF. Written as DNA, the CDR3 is TGTGCCAGCAGTTTTCCAGGACTAGCGACAGATACGCAGTATTTT.

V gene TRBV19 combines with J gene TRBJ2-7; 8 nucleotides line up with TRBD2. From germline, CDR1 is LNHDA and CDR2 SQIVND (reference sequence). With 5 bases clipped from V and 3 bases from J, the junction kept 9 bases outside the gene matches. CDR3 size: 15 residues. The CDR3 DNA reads TGTGCCAGTAGTTTACCAGCGGGAGACGTCTACGAGCAGTACTTC. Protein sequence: CASSLPAGDVYEQYF.

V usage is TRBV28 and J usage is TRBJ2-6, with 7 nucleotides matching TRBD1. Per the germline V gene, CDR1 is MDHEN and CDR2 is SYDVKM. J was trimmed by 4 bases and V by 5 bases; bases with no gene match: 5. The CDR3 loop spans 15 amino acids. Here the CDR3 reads CASSPGQSGANVLTF. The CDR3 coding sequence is TGTGCCAGCAGTCCGGGACAGTCCGGGGCCAACGTCCTGACTTTC.

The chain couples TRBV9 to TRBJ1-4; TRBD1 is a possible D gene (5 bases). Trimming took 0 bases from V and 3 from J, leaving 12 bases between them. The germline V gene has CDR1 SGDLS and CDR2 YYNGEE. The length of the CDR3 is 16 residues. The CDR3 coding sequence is TGTGCCAGCAGCGTAGGTCGGGGGTCTTCTAATGAAAAACTGTTTTTT. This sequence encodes CASSVGRGSSNEKLFF.